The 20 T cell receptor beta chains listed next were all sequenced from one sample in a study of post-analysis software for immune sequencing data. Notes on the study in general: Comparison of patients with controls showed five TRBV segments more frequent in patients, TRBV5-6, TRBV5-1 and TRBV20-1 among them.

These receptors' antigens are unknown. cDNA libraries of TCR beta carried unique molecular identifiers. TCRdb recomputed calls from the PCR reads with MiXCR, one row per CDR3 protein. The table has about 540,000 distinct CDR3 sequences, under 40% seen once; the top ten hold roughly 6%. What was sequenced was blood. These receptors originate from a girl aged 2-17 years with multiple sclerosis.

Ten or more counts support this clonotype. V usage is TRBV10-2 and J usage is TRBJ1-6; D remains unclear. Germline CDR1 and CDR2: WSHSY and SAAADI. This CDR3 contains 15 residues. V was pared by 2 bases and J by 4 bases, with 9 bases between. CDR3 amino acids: CASSEPPPYNSPLHF. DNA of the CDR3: TGCGCCAGCAGTGAGCCTCCACCATATAATTCACCCCTCCACTTT.

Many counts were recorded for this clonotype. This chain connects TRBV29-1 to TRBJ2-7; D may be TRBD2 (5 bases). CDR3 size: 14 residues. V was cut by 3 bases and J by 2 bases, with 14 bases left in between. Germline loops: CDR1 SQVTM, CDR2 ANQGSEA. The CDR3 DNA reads TGCAGCGTTGAGAGGGCAGGTCGTCCCTACGAGCAGTACTTC. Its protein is CSVERAGRPYEQYF.

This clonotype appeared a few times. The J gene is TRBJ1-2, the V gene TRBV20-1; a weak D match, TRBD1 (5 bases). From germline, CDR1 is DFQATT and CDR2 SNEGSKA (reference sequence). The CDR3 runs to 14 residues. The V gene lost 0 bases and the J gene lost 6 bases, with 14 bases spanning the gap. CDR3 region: CSARDQRGTNGYTF. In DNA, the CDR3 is TGCAGTGCTAGAGATCAACGGGGGACTAATGGCTACACCTTC.

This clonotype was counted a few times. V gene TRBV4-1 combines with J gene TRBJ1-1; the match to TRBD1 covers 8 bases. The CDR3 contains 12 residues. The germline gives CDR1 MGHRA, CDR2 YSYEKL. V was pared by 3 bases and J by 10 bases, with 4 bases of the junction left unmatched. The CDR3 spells CASSHLTGVAFF. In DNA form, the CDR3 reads TGCGCCAGCAGCCACCTGACAGGGGTAGCTTTCTTT.

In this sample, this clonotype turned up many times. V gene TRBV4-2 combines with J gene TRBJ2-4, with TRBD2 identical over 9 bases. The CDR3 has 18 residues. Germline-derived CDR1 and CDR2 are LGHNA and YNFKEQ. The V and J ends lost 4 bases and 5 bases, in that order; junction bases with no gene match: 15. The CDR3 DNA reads TGTGCCAGCAGCCGCGCCGGGACTAGCTTTTCGTCCGAAAACATTCAGTACTTC. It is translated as CASSRAGTSFSSENIQYF.

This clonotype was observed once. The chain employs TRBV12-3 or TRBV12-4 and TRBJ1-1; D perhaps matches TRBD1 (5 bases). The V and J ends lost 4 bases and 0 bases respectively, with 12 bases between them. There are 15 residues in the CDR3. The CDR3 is CASSSSGPLNTEAFF. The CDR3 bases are TGTGCCAGCAGTTCGTCGGGGCCGCTGAACACTGAAGCTTTCTTT.

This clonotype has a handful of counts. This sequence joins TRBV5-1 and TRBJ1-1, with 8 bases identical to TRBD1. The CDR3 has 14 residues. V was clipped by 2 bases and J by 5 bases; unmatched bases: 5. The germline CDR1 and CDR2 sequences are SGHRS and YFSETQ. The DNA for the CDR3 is TGCGCCAGCAGCTTTGGACAGGGAAGGACTGAAGCTTTCTTT. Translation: CASSFGQGRTEAFF. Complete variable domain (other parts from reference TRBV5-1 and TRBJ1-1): KAGVTQTPRYLIKTRGQQVTLSCSPISGHRSVSWYQQTPGQGLQFLFEYFSETQRNKGNFPGRFSGRQFSNSRSEMNVSTLELGDSALYLCASSFGQGRTEAFFGQGTRLTVV.

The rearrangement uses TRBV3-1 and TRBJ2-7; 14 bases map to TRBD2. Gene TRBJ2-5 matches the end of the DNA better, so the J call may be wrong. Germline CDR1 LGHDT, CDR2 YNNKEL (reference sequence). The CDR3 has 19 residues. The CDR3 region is CASSQGRRLAGGGVETQYF. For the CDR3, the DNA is TGTGCCAGCAGCCAAGGGAGGAGACTAGCGGGGGGGGGTGTGGAGACCCAGTACTTC.

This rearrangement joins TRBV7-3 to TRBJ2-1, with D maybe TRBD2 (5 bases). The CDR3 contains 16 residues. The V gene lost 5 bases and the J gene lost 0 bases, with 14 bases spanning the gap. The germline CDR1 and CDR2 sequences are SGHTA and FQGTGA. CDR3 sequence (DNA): TGTGCCAGCAGCCCGTCCGTAGGGAGCTCCTACAATGAGCAGTTCTTC. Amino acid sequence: CASSPSVGSSYNEQFF.

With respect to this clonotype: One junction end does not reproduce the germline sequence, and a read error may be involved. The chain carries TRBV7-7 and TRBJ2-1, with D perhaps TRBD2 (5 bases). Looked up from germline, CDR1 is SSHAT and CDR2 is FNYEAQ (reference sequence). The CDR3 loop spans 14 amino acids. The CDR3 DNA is TGTGCTAGCAGCTCAGGAGGACGGTACAATGAGCAGTTCTTC. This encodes CASSSGGRYNEQFF.

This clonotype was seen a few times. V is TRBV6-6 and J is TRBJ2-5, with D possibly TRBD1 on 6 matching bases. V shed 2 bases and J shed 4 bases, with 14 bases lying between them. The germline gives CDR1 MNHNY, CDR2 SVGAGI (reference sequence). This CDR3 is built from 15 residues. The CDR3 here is CASSYQGPVGETQYF. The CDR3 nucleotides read TGTGCCAGCAGTTACCAGGGGCCCGTAGGAGAGACCCAGTACTTC.

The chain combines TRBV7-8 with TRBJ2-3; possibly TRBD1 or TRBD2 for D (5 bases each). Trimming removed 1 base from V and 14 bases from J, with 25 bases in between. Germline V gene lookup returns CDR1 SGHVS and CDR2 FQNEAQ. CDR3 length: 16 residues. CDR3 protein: CASSLEVGPTNEKLYF. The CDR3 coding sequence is TGTGCCAGCAGCTTAGAGGTGGGGCCGACTAATGAAAAACTGTATTTT.

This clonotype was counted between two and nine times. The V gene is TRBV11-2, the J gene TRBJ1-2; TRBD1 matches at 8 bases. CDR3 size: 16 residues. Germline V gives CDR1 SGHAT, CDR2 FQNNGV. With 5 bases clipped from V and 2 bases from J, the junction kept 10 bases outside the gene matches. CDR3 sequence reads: CASSVPPGGRNYGYTF. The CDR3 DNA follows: TGTGCCAGCAGCGTACCACCAGGGGGCCGGAACTATGGCTACACCTTC.

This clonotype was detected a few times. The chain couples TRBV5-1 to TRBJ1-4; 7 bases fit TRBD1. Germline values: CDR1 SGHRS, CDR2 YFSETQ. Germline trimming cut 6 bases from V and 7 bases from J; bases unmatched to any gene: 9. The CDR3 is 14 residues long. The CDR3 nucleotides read TGCGCCAGCACAGTACAGGGGTCCGGTGAAAAACTGTTTTTT. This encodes CASTVQGSGEKLFF.

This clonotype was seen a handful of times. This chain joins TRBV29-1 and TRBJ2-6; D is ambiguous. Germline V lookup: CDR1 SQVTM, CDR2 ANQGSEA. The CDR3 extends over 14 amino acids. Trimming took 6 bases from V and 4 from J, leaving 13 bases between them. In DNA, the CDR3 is TGCAGCGTCTCTTCAGATGGGGGGGCCAACGTCCTGACTTTC. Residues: CSVSSDGGANVLTF. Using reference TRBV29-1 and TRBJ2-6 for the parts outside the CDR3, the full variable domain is SAVISQKPSRDICQRGTSLTIQCQVDSQVTMMFWYRQQPGQSLTLIATANQGSEATYESGFVIDKFPISRPNLTFSTLTVSNMSPEDSSIYLCSVSSDGGANVLTFGAGSRLTVL.

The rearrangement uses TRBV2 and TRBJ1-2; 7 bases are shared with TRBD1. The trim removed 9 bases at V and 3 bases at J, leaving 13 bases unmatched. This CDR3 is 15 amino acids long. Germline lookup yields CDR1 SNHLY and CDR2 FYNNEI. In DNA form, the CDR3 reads TGTGCCAGGGTTGAAGCGACAGGGTTTGACTATGGCTACACCTTC. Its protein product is CARVEATGFDYGYTF.

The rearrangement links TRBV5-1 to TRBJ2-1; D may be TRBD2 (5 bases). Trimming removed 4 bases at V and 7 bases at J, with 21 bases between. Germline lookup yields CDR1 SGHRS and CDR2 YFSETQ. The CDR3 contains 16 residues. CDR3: CASSPPASSLRNEQFF. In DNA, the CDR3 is TGCGCCAGCAGCCCTCCGGCTAGCTCCCTCCGTAATGAGCAGTTCTTC. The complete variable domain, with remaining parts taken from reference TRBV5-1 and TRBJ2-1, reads KAGVTQTPRYLIKTRGQQVTLSCSPISGHRSVSWYQQTPGQGLQFLFEYFSETQRNKGNFPGRFSGRQFSNSRSEMNVSTLELGDSALYLCASSPPASSLRNEQFFGPGTRLTVL.

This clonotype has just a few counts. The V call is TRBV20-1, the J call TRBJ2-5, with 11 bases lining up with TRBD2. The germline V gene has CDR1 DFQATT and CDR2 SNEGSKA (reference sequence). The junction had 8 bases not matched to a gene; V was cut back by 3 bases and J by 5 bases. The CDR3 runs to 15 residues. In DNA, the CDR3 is TGCAGTGCTAGCCCTAGCGGGGGGACCAGGGAGACCCAGTACTTC. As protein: CSASPSGGTRETQYF.

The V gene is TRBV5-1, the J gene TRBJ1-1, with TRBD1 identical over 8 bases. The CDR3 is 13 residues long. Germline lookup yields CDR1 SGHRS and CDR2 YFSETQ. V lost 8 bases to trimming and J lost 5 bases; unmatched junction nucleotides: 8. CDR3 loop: CASIGQGDTEAFF. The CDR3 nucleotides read TGCGCCAGTATCGGACAGGGCGATACTGAAGCTTTCTTT.

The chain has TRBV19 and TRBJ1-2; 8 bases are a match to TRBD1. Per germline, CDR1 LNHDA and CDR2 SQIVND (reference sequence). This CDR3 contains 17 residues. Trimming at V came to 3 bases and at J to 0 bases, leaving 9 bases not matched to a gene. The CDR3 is CASSILDRVSANYGYTF. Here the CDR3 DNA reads TGTGCCAGTAGTATTCTGGACAGGGTATCAGCTAACTATGGCTACACCTTC.